Listed below are T cell receptor beta chains from one sample, sequenced in a study of shared clonotypes between healthy human individuals. Only in-frame clones appear in the TCRdb table, and some are missing; sequencing was by immunoSEQ multiplex PCR. The sample has 2 million to 2.5 million clones; under 95% are singletons. The specimen was naive CD4+ T cells from PBMCs. Receptor source: a man between 18 and 35 years old in good health. Some clones in this sample may be carry-over from other donors' samples. Both conserved end residues are part of each CDR3. Fields, in order: J gene, clone size, CDR3 length, D gene, V gene, CDR3 DNA, CDR3 protein. The D gene is left open where the match is weak. Not every row has a clone size; where given, it reads once, few, many or a size class.

TRBJ2-5 . 14 . TRBV7-2 TGTGCCAGCAGCTTAGGAGGGAGGATTGAGACCCAGTACTTC CASSLGGRIETQYF
TRBJ2-7 once 14 . TRBV6-5 TGTGCCAGCAGTTATGGGGACTCTTCCTACGAGCAGTACTTC CASSYGDSSYEQYF
TRBJ2-1 . 15 TRBD2 TRBV27 TGTGCCAGCAGTTTAGCACAGCGGGATTACAATGAGCAGTTCTTC CASSLAQRDYNEQFF
TRBJ2-1 . 18 . TRBV16 TGTGCCAGCAGCCAATCCGTACAGGGCCGATCTGCCTACAATGAGCAGTTCTTC CASSQSVQGRSAYNEQFF
TRBJ2-2 . 14 . TRBV27 TGTGCCAGCAGTTTATCCCCAGGCCGCGGGGAGCTGTTTTTT CASSLSPGRGELFF
TRBJ2-5 . 12 . TRBV29-1 TGCAGCGTCTCACTGGGGCGAGAGACCCAGTACTTC CSVSLGRETQYF
TRBJ1-2 . 14 . TRBV18 TGTGCCAGCTCACCCCAGGTTTCGAACTATGGCTACACCTTC CASSPQVSNYGYTF
TRBJ1-1 few 12 . TRBV28 TGTGCCAGCAGTCCCAGGGGCACTGAAGCTTTCTTT CASSPRGTEAFF
TRBJ2-2 . 12 . TRBV10-3 TGTGCCATCAGAGACGGAGGTTGGGAGCTGTTTTTT CAIRDGGWELFF
TRBJ1-5 few 16 . TRBV4-1 TGCGCCAGCAGCCCCCGCGGGGGCAGCGGGTTTCAGCCCCAGCATTTT CASSPRGGSGFQPQHF
TRBJ2-7 . 15 TRBD1 TRBV7-9 TGTGCCAGCAGCGCTGGACAGGGCCGGAGCTACGAGCAGTACTTC CASSAGQGRSYEQYF
TRBJ2-5 . 13 TRBD1 TRBV2 TGTGCCAGCAACCGACAGGGGGAAGAGACCCAGTACTTC CASNRQGEETQYF
TRBJ2-1 once 17 TRBD2 TRBV7-6 TGTGCCAGCAGCTTAGGGTTGGCGGGAGAGGCTTACAATGAGCAGTTCTTC CASSLGLAGEAYNEQFF
TRBJ1-1 . 13 . TRBV28 TGTGCCAGCAGTTTGTGGGGACGGACTGAAGCTTTCTTT CASSLWGRTEAFF
TRBJ2-2 . 15 TRBD2 TRBV5-1 TGCGCCAGCAGCGAGGGACTAGCGGGCACCGGGGAGCTGTTTTTT CASSEGLAGTGELFF
TRBJ2-5 . 13 . TRBV5-4 TGTGCCAGCAGCTTATTTGCTACGGAGACCCAGTACTTC CASSLFATETQYF
TRBJ2-7 . 14 . TRBV10-3 TGTGCCATCAGCTCCATCGGTGAAGCCTACGAGCAGTACTTC CAISSIGEAYEQYF
TRBJ1-2 . 16 TRBD1 TRBV7-2 TGTGCCAGCAGCCGCGAATCCAGGGGGCTGGGGTATGGCTACACCTTC CASSRESRGLGYGYTF
TRBJ2-1 . 16 TRBD2 TRBV7-8 TGTGCCAGCAGCTCCCTGGGACTAGCGGTTAAGAATGAGCAGTTCTTC CASSSLGLAVKNEQFF
TRBJ2-1 . 17 TRBD2 TRBV7-6 TGTGCCAGCAGCTTAGAGCGAAGGACTAGCGAGACTATTAAGCAGTTCTTC CASSLERRTSETIKQFF
TRBJ1-1 few 14 . TRBV28 TGTGCCAGCAGTTCCCCGGGCTCCAACACTGAAGCTTTCTTT CASSSPGSNTEAFF
TRBJ1-5 . 17 . TRBV28 TGTGCCAGCAGCCCCTCAGGGTGGCTTTATAGCAATCAGCCCCAGCATTTT CASSPSGWLYSNQPQHF
TRBJ2-7 . 13 . TRBV7-7 TGTGCCAGCAGCTTAGGGCAGAACTACGAGCAGTACTTC CASSLGQNYEQYF
TRBJ2-3 . 17 . TRBV6-1 TGTGCCAGCAGTGAAGGCTTGTATCGAGACCTTGGAGATACGCAGTATTTT CASSEGLYRDLGDTQYF
TRBJ1-5 . 11 . TRBV28 TGTGCCAGCAGTTTGGCCTCCCCCCAGCATTTT CASSLASPQHF
TRBJ2-1 . 15 TRBD2 TRBV10-3 TGTGCCATCAGTGAGGGCAGCGGGAGATCGCGCGAGCAGTTCTTC CAISEGSGRSREQFF
TRBJ2-4 . 14 . TRBV6-5 TGTGCCAGCAGAACCGGGGTAGCCAAAAACATTCAGTACTTC CASRTGVAKNIQYF
TRBJ1-5 . 12 . TRBV7-9 TGTGCCAGCAGCTTTTTAGATCAGCCCCAGCATTTT CASSFLDQPQHF
TRBJ2-5 . 15 . TRBV7-2 TGTGCCAGCAGCTTAATGAGGGGAGCCCAAGAGACCCAGTACTTC CASSLMRGAQETQYF